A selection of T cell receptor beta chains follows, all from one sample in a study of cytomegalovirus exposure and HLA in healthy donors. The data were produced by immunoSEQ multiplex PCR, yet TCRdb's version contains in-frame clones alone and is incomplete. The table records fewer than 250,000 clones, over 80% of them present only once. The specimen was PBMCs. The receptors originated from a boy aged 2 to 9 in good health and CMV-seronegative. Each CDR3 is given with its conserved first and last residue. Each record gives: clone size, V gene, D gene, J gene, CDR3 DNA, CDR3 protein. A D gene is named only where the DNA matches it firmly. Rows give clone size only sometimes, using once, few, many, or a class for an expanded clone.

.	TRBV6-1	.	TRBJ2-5	TGTGCCAGCATCCGGGGGCAAGAGACCCAGTACTTC	CASIRGQETQYF
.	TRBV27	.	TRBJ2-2	TGTGCCAGCAGTCTGGGACTGTACACCGGGGAGCTGTTTTTT	CASSLGLYTGELFF
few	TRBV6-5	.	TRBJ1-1	TGTGCCAGCGCAAAGGTCAGGGGAGAGAGGGCTGAAGCTTTCTTT	CASAKVRGERAEAFF
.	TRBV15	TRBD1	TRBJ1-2	TGTGCCACCAGCAGAGGCGGGACAGTAGGAGCTAACTATGGCTACACCTTC	CATSRGGTVGANYGYTF
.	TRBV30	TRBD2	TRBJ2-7	TGTGCCTGGATAGGAAGCGGGGTCTCCTACGAGCAGTACTTC	CAWIGSGVSYEQYF
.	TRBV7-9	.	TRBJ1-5	TGTGCCAGCAGCCCAGGGGGCAATCAGCCCCAGCATTTT	CASSPGGNQPQHF
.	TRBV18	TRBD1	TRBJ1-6	TGTGCCAGCTCACCGGGACAGAATAATTCACCCCTCCACTTT	CASSPGQNNSPLHF
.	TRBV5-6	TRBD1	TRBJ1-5	TGTGCCAGCAGCGAATCGGGACAGCAATATAGCAATCAGCCCCAGCATTTT	CASSESGQQYSNQPQHF
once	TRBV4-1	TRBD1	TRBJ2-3	TGCGCCAGCAGCCAAGGACAGGGGGCGATGGTGGATACGCAGTATTTT	CASSQGQGAMVDTQYF
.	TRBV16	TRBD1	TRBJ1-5	TGTGCCAGCAGCCAATTCCCAGGGGGCATCAATCAGCCCCAGCATTTT	CASSQFPGGINQPQHF
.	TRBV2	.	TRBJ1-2	TGTGCCAGCAGTGGAGTCAGGGCAGAAGGCTACACCTTC	CASSGVRAEGYTF
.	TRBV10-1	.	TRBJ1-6	TGCGCCAGCAGCATGAGCCAGGACAGTACTTCACCCCTCCACTTT	CASSMSQDSTSPLHF
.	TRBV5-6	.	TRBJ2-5	TGTGCCAGCAACAGGATTCAAGAGACCCAGTACTTC	CASNRIQETQYF
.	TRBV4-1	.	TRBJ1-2	TGCGCCAGCAGCCAAGTGAGACTGGAAGCAGGCTACACCTTC	CASSQVRLEAGYTF
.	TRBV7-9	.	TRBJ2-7	TGTGCCAGCAGCTCTAGTAGAAGGCTTCCTTGGGAGCAGTACTTC	CASSSSRRLPWEQYF
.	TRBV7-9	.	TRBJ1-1	TGTGCCAGCAGCTTACCGGGGAACACTGAAGCTTTCTTT	CASSLPGNTEAFF
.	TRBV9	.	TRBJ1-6	TGTGCCAGCAGCGCGGACCACACCGGGGAACCCACCCTCCACTTT	CASSADHTGEPTLHF
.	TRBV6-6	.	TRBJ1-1	TGTGCCAGCCGGAGGGAACATCGGAACACTGAAGCTTTCTTT	CASRREHRNTEAFF